One sample yielded the 17 T cell receptor beta chains listed below, sequenced in a study of CD8 T cells in Susac syndrome. Reverse transcription of 0.5 to 1 ug RNA was performed with random hexamers. TCRdb reprocessed the immunoSEQ multiplex PCR reads with MiXCR, giving one entry per CDR3 protein. The table records 180,000 or so distinct CDR3 sequences, more than 90% of them present only once. The sequencing sample was made of CD4+ T cells from PBMCs. Receptor source: a human donor with multiple sclerosis.

The V call is TRBV9, the J call TRBJ1-1; no clear D. Germline V gene sequence: CDR1 SGDLS, CDR2 YYNGEE. This CDR3 contains 14 residues. The germline V and J ends were trimmed by 0 bases and 0 bases, with 6 bases remaining between them. The CDR3 protein is CASSVVTMNTEAFF. The DNA for the CDR3 is TGTGCCAGCAGCGTAGTGACAATGAACACTGAAGCTTTCTTT.

The J gene is TRBJ1-5, the V gene TRBV27, with D unresolved. The germline gives CDR1 MNHEY, CDR2 SMNVEV (reference sequence). The CDR3 extends over 15 amino acids. V shed 3 bases and J shed 2 bases, with 11 bases lying between them. The CDR3 bases are TGTGCCAGCAGTTTGCGCGTTCCGGGCAATCAGCCCCAGCATTTT. Its translation is CASSLRVPGNQPQHF.

The CDR3 reads CASSLGSGELFF. The CDR3 DNA reads as TGTGCCAGCAGTTTAGGTTCCGGGGAGCTGTTTTTT. This chain joins TRBV12-3 or TRBV12-4 and TRBJ2-2, with unresolved D. This CDR3 is built from 12 residues. V lost 1 base and J lost 6, with 3 bases in between.

The chain employs TRBV20-1 and TRBJ1-2, with a weak D call TRBD1 (6 bases). CDR1 DFQATT and CDR2 SNEGSKA come from the germline V gene (reference sequence). The CDR3 is made up of 12 amino acids. Trimming took off 3 bases at V and 8 bases at J, with 13 bases between the two ends. This CDR3 reads CSASTGLQGYTF. In DNA, the CDR3 is TGCAGTGCTAGTACAGGGTTGCAGGGCTACACCTTC.

The count of this clonotype is one. V is TRBV2 and J is TRBJ2-1; D gene unclear. This CDR3 is built from 15 residues. The V and J ends lost 1 base and 7 bases respectively, with 14 bases between them. Germline CDR1 SNHLY, CDR2 FYNNEI. CDR3 loop: CASSEVSRTSNEQFF. The CDR3 DNA follows: TGTGCCAGCAGTGAAGTGTCACGTACCTCTAATGAGCAGTTCTTC.

The chain joins TRBV29-1 to TRBJ2-1; TRBD2 matches 8 bases. The CDR3 loop spans 13 amino acids. Germline V lookup: CDR1 SQVTM, CDR2 ANQGSEA. With 4 bases clipped from V and 9 bases from J, the junction kept 8 bases outside the gene matches. The CDR3: CSVVAGGYGEQFF. The CDR3 DNA is TGCAGCGTTGTGGCGGGGGGATACGGTGAGCAGTTCTTC.

The rearrangement links TRBV6-5 to TRBJ1-6; 7 bases fit TRBD1. CDR3 length equals 15 residues. Germline loops: CDR1 MNHEY, CDR2 SVGAGI. J gave up 7 bases and V 2 bases, and 5 bases lay outside the gene matches. The CDR3 region has the DNA TGTGCCAGCAGTTACCTTAGGGGGCTAAATTCACCCCTCCACTTT. It specifies CASSYLRGLNSPLHF.

V usage is TRBV6-6 and J usage is TRBJ2-7; D gene ambiguous. Trimming removed 7 bases from V and 3 bases from J, with 7 bases in between. Germline V CDR1 and CDR2: MNHNY, SVGAGI (reference sequence). The CDR3 spans 11 residues. The CDR3 bases are TGTGCCAGCACACCCCACTACGAGCAGTACTTC. Encoded protein: CASTPHYEQYF.

The chain uses TRBV5-1 and TRBJ2-3; 8 nucleotides align to TRBD1. The germline gives CDR1 SGHRS, CDR2 YFSETQ. With 3 bases clipped from V and 4 bases from J, the junction kept 10 bases outside the gene matches. The CDR3 runs 16 residues. CDR3 region: CASSYQDRATADTQYF. The DNA of the CDR3 is TGCGCCAGCAGCTACCAGGACAGGGCGACCGCAGATACGCAGTATTTT.

The chain recombines TRBV2 with TRBJ2-1; 8 bases fit TRBD2. The trim removed 3 bases at V and 9 bases at J, leaving 4 bases unmatched. From germline, CDR1 is SNHLY and CDR2 FYNNEI. The CDR3 consists of 13 residues. The CDR3 coding sequence is TGTGCCAGCAGTGAGACCGCGGGGGGTGAGCAGTTCTTC. It encodes CASSETAGGEQFF.

The chain carries TRBV25-1 and TRBJ1-2; D unclear. Germline CDR1 reads MGHDK; CDR2 reads SYGVNS. The CDR3 loop spans 12 amino acids. V was trimmed by 3 bases and J by 3 bases, leaving 5 bases between them. CDR3 sequence (DNA): TGTGCCAGCAGTGACCTGCACTATGGCTACACCTTC. Protein sequence: CASSDLHYGYTF.

This chain links TRBV5-1 with TRBJ1-1; no clear D. The V gene's germline CDR1 is SGHRS and CDR2 YFSETQ. V lost 3 bases and J 1 base, leaving 10 bases between the germline ends. The CDR3 runs to 14 residues. This CDR3 reads CASSSDPGNTEAFF. The CDR3 bases are TGCGCCAGCAGCTCCGACCCGGGGAACACTGAAGCTTTCTTT.

The rearrangement joins TRBV24-1 to TRBJ2-1; TRBD1 agrees at 11 bases. Trimming at V came to 3 bases and at J to 7 bases, leaving 10 bases not matched to a gene. CDR3 length: 17 amino acids. Per germline, CDR1 KGHDR and CDR2 SFDVKD. CDR3 amino acids: CATSDRSGQGATNEQFF. In DNA, the CDR3 is TGTGCCACCAGTGATCGGAGCGGACAGGGGGCTACGAATGAGCAGTTCTTC.

The V call is TRBV5-1, the J call TRBJ2-5, with 7 bases that match TRBD1. This CDR3 has 14 residues. V lost 2 bases and J lost 2; bases outside the gene matches: 3. CDR1 and CDR2 from the germline V gene are SGHRS and YFSETQ. DNA for the CDR3: TGCGCCAGCAGCTTCGGGACAGAGCAAGAGACCCAGTACTTC. Translation gives CASSFGTEQETQYF.

This chain joins TRBV5-1 and TRBJ2-2; no clear D. V lost 4 bases, J lost 1 base, and 11 bases lay in between. Germline V lookup: CDR1 SGHRS, CDR2 YFSETQ. The CDR3 loop spans 15 amino acids. The CDR3 DNA follows: TGCGCCAGCAGCCCCCGGGCAGAGAACACCGGGGAGCTGTTTTTT. This gives the protein CASSPRAENTGELFF.

The rearrangement uses TRBV6-1 and TRBJ1-5; D remains ambiguous. V lost 8 bases and J lost 4, with 12 bases in between. The length of the CDR3 is 13 residues. CDR1 is MNHNS and CDR2 is SASEGT in the germline V gene. CDR3 nucleotide sequence: TGTGCCAGCGAGGTTGCGGTGAATCAGCCCCAGCATTTT. Translation gives CASEVAVNQPQHF.

This clonotype was picked up one time. The rearrangement links TRBV9 to TRBJ1-5; the D is unclear. The germline gives CDR1 SGDLS, CDR2 YYNGEE. The length of the CDR3 is 13 residues. V was trimmed by 4 bases and J by 3 bases, leaving 8 bases between them. This CDR3 is CASSPSLNQPQHF. The CDR3 DNA is TGTGCCAGCAGCCCCTCCCTCAATCAGCCCCAGCATTTT. Supplemented by reference TRBV9 and TRBJ1-5, the full variable domain reads DSGVTQTPKHLITATGQRVTLRCSPRSGDLSVYWYQQSLDQGLQFLIQYYNGEERAKGNILERFSAQQFPDLHSELNLSSLELGDSALYFCASSPSLNQPQHFGDGTRLSIL.